These 20 T cell receptor beta chains were all obtained from the same sample, sequenced in a study of cytomegalovirus exposure and HLA in healthy donors. With 60 Vbeta and 13 Jbeta primers, the PCR was carried out. The repertoire was sequenced with immunoSEQ multiplex PCR; TCRdb's copy has only in-frame clones and lacks some. This sample's clone table lists roughly 100,000 clones. The material sequenced was PBMCs. The receptors here all came from a middle-aged man in good health and CMV-seronegative.

The V and J genes are TRBV4-2 and TRBJ1-3; the match to TRBD1 covers 8 bases. The V gene's germline CDR1 is LGHNA and CDR2 YNFKEQ. The CDR3 is made up of 18 amino acids. J gave up 2 bases and V 5 bases, and 14 bases lay outside the gene matches. The DNA for the CDR3 is TGTGCCAGCAGCAGGGACAGGCGTCCCCTTAACCCTGGAAACACCATATATTTT. It translates to CASSRDRRPLNPGNTIYF.

The chain recombines TRBV28 with TRBJ1-6; 7 nucleotides match TRBD1. J gave up 7 bases and V 4 bases, and 7 bases lay outside the gene matches. Germline CDR1 is MDHEN and CDR2 is SYDVKM. The CDR3 runs 15 residues. The chain's CDR3 is CASSWDSLGNSPLHF. The CDR3 DNA reads TGTGCCAGCAGTTGGGACAGTCTGGGCAATTCACCCCTCCACTTT.

The chain joins TRBV10-1 to TRBJ2-6; D may be TRBD1 (5 bases). CDR3 length equals 16 residues. Trimming took off 0 bases at V and 2 bases at J, with 8 bases between the two ends. CDR1 and CDR2 (germline): WNHNN, SYGVQD (reference sequence). This CDR3 is CASSESPGTGANVLTF. CDR3 sequence (DNA): TGCGCCAGCAGTGAGTCCCCAGGGACTGGGGCCAACGTCCTGACTTTC.

CDR3 region: CASSDQAYEQYF. The CDR3 DNA reads TGTGCCAGCAGTGACCAGGCCTACGAGCAGTACTTC. This chain joins TRBV2 and TRBJ2-7; D not resolved. V dropped 3 bases and J dropped 2 bases, with 5 bases sitting between them. CDR3 length equals 12 residues. The germline V gene has CDR1 SNHLY and CDR2 FYNNEI. Full variable domain (outside the CDR3, taken from reference TRBV2 and TRBJ2-7): EPEVTQTPSHQVTQMGQEVILRCVPISNHLYFYWYRQILGQKVEFLVSFYNNEISEKSEIFDDQFSVERPDGSNFTLKIRSTKLEDSAMYFCASSDQAYEQYFGPGTRLTVT.

The gene calls are TRBV18 and TRBJ1-5, with D hard to call. Germline values: CDR1 KGHSH, CDR2 LQKENI. V was trimmed by 0 bases and J by 3 bases, leaving 6 bases between them. The CDR3 has 14 residues. CDR3 nucleotides: TGTGCCAGCTCACCACCAACAGTCAATCAGCCCCAGCATTTT. It codes for CASSPPTVNQPQHF.

The chain joins TRBV19 to TRBJ2-7; D perhaps matches TRBD2 (5 bases). The CDR3 covers 13 residues. Trimming shortened V by 5 bases and J by 5 bases, and 13 bases separated the two germline ends. The germline gives CDR1 LNHDA, CDR2 SQIVND (reference sequence). The CDR3 here is CASSSRGGNEQYF. In nucleotides, the CDR3 is TGTGCCAGTAGTTCCCGGGGTGGAAACGAGCAGTACTTC.

The chain is built from TRBV27 and TRBJ1-2, with 7 bases identical to TRBD1. This CDR3 has 15 amino acids. Trimming at V came to 6 bases and at J to 4 bases, leaving 11 bases not matched to a gene. CDR1 and CDR2 (germline): MNHEY, SMNVEV (reference sequence). As DNA, the CDR3 is TGTGCCAGCAGACCCGGACGGTACAGGGGCTATGGCTACACCTTC. Translated: CASRPGRYRGYGYTF.

V gene TRBV6-1 combines with J gene TRBJ1-5, with D tentatively TRBD1 (6 bases). Trimming shortened V by 6 bases and J by 7 bases, and 10 bases separated the two germline ends. The CDR3 totals 12 residues. Germline assignment: CDR1 MNHNS and CDR2 SASEGT. This chain's CDR3 is CASRQGRQPQHF. CDR3 coding DNA: TGTGCCAGCAGACAGGGTCGGCAGCCCCAGCATTTT.

The chain is built from TRBV12-5 and TRBJ1-2; a weak D match, TRBD1 (5 bases). This CDR3 is 13 amino acids long. Per germline, CDR1 LGHNT and CDR2 FRNRAP. V shed 7 bases and J shed 2 bases, with 11 bases lying between them. In DNA, the CDR3 is TGTGCTAGTGCCGGAGGGACGAACTATGGCTACACCTTC. Translating gives CASAGGTNYGYTF. The complete variable domain, with remaining parts taken from reference TRBV12-5 and TRBJ1-2, reads DARVTQTPRHKVTEMGQEVTMRCQPILGHNTVFWYRQTMMQGLELLAYFRNRAPLDDSGMPKDRFSAEMPDATLATLKIQPSEPRDSAVYFCASAGGTNYGYTFGSGTRLTVV.

The chain couples TRBV19 to TRBJ1-5, with D possibly TRBD1 on 6 matching bases. Trimming removed 7 bases at V and 5 bases at J, with 15 bases between. This CDR3 has 14 amino acids. CDR1 is LNHDA and CDR2 is SQIVND in the germline V gene (reference sequence). The CDR3 sequence is CASNVGGGDQPQHF. The DNA for the CDR3 is TGTGCCAGTAATGTGGGGGGGGGCGATCAGCCCCAGCATTTT.

The rearrangement joins TRBV7-8 to TRBJ2-5, with TRBD1 identical over 8 bases. V shed 5 bases and J 10 bases; nucleotides not matched to a gene: 9. The CDR3 has 13 residues. Germline assignment: CDR1 SGHVS and CDR2 FQNEAQ. The CDR3 spells CASSAEGQGIQYF. The CDR3 bases are TGTGCCAGCAGCGCCGAAGGACAGGGTATCCAGTACTTC.

The V and J genes are TRBV5-1 and TRBJ1-2, with D tentatively TRBD1 (5 bases). The germline V gene encodes CDR1 SGHRS and CDR2 YFSETQ. Trimming took 2 bases from V and 3 from J, leaving 11 bases between them. This CDR3 spans 14 amino acids. CDR3 amino acids: CASSFTGGDYGYTF. For the CDR3, the DNA is TGCGCCAGCAGCTTCACCGGGGGAGACTATGGCTACACCTTC.

V usage is TRBV7-9 and J usage is TRBJ1-5; D ambiguous. Between the trimmed V and J ends, which lost 5 bases and 4 bases, there was a span of 6 bases. This CDR3 is built from 12 residues. From germline, CDR1 is SEHNR and CDR2 FQNEAQ (reference sequence). In nucleotides, the CDR3 is TGTGCCAGCAGCCTCAGTAATCAGCCCCAGCATTTT. As protein: CASSLSNQPQHF.

The J gene is TRBJ2-3, the V gene TRBV6-1; 11 nucleotides match TRBD1. The CDR3 covers 14 residues. In germline, CDR1 is MNHNS, CDR2 SASEGT. V gave up 6 bases and J gave up 5 bases; unmatched junction bases: 4. The CDR3, as DNA: TGTGCCAGCAGGGACAGGGGGCAGGGAGATACGCAGTATTTT. The encoded protein is CASRDRGQGDTQYF.

This chain connects TRBV11-3 to TRBJ2-7; no reliable D call. Looked up from germline, CDR1 is SGHNT and CDR2 is YENEEA. V was clipped by 5 bases and J by 2 bases, with 10 bases between them. This CDR3 spans 13 amino acids. The CDR3 is CASSRGGTYEQYF. In nucleotides, the CDR3 is TGTGCCAGCAGCCGCGGCGGAACCTACGAGCAGTACTTC.

The V and J genes are TRBV5-8 and TRBJ2-2; the match to TRBD1 covers 12 bases. The V segment lost 5 bases and the J segment 4 bases; nucleotides outside the gene matches: 3. Per germline, CDR1 SGHTS and CDR2 YDEGEE. The CDR3 contains 15 residues. The CDR3 DNA is TGTGCCAGCAGAAGGGACAGGGGGCGCACCGGGGAGCTGTTTTTT. As protein: CASRRDRGRTGELFF.

The chain employs TRBV29-1 and TRBJ1-4, with 8 bases identical to TRBD1. The germline CDR1 and CDR2 sequences are SQVTM and ANQGSEA. V lost 7 bases, J lost 7 bases, and 11 bases stayed unmatched. The length of the CDR3 is 14 residues. The CDR3 spells CSALGGRGREKLFF. The CDR3 DNA follows: TGCAGCGCCCTTGGCGGCAGGGGGCGTGAAAAACTGTTTTTT.

The rearrangement uses TRBV2 and TRBJ2-1; no reliable D call. This CDR3 is 12 amino acids long. The V end was cut by 4 bases, the J end by 2 bases, with 3 bases between. From germline, CDR1 is SNHLY and CDR2 FYNNEI. CDR3 residues: CASSVTYNEQFF. The CDR3 nucleotides are TGTGCCAGCAGTGTCACCTACAATGAGCAGTTCTTC.

The CDR3 sequence is CATRDRVIDTQYF. The DNA of the CDR3 is TGTGCCACAAGGGACAGGGTGATAGATACGCAGTATTTT. The chain is built from TRBV2 and TRBJ2-3, with TRBD1 matching 9 bases. Germline-derived CDR1 and CDR2 are SNHLY and FYNNEI. The CDR3 loop spans 13 amino acids. V lost 10 bases, J lost 5 bases, and 7 bases stayed unmatched.

This rearrangement joins TRBV6-1 to TRBJ2-5; D unclear. The CDR3 is 14 amino acids. V lost 2 bases and J 2 bases, leaving 9 bases between the germline ends. Germline V gene data show CDR1 as MNHNS and CDR2 as SASEGT. The CDR3 region is CASSESRVQETQYF. CDR3 nucleotides: TGTGCCAGCAGTGAAAGTAGAGTACAAGAGACCCAGTACTTC.